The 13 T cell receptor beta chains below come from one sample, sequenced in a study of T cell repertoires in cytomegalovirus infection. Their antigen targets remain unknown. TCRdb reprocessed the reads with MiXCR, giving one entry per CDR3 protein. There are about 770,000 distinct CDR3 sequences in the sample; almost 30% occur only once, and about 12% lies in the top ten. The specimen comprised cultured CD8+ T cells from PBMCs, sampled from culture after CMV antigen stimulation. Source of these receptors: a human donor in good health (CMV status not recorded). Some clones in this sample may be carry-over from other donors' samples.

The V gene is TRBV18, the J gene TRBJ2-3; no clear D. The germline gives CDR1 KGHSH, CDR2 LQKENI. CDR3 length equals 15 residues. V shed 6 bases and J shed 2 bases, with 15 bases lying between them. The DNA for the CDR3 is TGTGCCAGCTCCAATGAGCCCGGTCCCACAGATACGCAGTATTTT. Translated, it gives CASSNEPGPTDTQYF.

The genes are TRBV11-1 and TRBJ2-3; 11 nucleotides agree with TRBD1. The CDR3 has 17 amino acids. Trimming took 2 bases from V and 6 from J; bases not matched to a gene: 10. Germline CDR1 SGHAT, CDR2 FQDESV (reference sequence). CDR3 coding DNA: TGTGCCAGCAGCTTATTCGCCGGGACAGGGGGGTTGGATACGCAGTATTTT. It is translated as CASSLFAGTGGLDTQYF.

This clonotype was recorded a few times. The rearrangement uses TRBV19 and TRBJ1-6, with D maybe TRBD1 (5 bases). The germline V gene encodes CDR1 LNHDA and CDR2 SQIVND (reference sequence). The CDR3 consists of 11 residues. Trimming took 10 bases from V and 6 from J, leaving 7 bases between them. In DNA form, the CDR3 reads TGTGCCACCGGGGGTAATTCACCCCTCCACTTT. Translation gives CATGGNSPLHF.

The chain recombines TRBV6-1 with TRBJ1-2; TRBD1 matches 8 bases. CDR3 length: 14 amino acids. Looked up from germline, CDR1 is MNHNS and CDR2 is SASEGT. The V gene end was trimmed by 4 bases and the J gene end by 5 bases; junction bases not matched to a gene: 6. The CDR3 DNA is TGTGCCAGCAGTGCGGACAGGGTCGGGTATGGCTACACCTTC. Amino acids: CASSADRVGYGYTF.

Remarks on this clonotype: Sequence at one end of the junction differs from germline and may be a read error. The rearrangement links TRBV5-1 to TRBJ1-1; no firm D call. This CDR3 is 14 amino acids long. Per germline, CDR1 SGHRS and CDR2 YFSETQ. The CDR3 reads CTSSLGNMNTEAFF. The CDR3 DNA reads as TGCACCAGCAGCTTGGGGAATATGAACACTGAAGCTTTCTTT. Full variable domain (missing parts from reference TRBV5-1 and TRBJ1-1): KAGVTQTPRYLIKTRGQQVTLSCSPISGHRSVSWYQQTPGQGLQFLFEYFSETQRNKGNFPGRFSGRQFSNSRSEMNVSTLELGDSALYLCTSSLGNMNTEAFFGQGTRLTVV.

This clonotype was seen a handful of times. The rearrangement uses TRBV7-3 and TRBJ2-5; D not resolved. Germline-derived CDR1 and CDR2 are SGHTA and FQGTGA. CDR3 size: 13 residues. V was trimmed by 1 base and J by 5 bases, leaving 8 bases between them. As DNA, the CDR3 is TGTGCCAGCAGCTTAAACGCCCGCGAGACCCAGTACTTC. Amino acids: CASSLNARETQYF.

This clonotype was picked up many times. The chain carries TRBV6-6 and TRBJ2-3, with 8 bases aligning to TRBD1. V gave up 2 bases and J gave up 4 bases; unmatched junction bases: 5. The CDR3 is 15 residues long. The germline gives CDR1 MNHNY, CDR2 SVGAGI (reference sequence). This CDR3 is CASSYRQGMSDTQYF. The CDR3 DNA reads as TGTGCCAGCAGTTACCGACAGGGGATGTCAGATACGCAGTATTTT.

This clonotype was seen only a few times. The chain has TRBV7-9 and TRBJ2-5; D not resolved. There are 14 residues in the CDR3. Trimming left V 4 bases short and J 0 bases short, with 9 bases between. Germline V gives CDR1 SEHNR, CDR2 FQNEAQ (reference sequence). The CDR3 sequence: CASSYDRYQETQYF. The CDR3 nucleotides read TGTGCCAGCAGCTATGACCGGTACCAAGAGACCCAGTACTTC.

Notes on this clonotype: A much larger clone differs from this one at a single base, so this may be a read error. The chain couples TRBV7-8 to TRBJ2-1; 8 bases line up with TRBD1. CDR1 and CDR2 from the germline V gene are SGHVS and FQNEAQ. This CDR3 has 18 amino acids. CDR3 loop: CASSGRTGPLASYNEQLF. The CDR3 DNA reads TGTGCCAGCAGCGGACGGACAGGGCCTTTAGCTTCCTACAATGAGCAGCTCTTC.

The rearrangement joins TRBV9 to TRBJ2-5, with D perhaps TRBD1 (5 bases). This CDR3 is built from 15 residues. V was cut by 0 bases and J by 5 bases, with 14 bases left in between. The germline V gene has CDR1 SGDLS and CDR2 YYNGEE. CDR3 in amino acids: CASSVASGASETQYF. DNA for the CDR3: TGTGCCAGCAGCGTAGCTTCTGGGGCATCGGAGACCCAGTACTTC.

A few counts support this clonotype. This chain's CDR3 is CATSERFAGELFF. The CDR3, as DNA: TGTGCCACTTCTGAGAGGTTCGCCGGGGAGCTGTTTTTT. The chain recombines TRBV11-2 with TRBJ2-2, with no clear D. The germline V and J ends were trimmed by 10 bases and 6 bases, with 15 bases remaining between them. This CDR3 comprises 13 residues. CDR1 SGHAT and CDR2 FQNNGV come from the germline V gene. Full variable domain (rest looked up from reference TRBV11-2 and TRBJ2-2): EAGVAQSPRYKIIEKRQSVAFWCNPISGHATLYWYQQILGQGPKLLIQFQNNGVVDDSQLPKDRFSAERLKGVDSTLKIQPAKLEDSAVYLCATSERFAGELFFGEGSRLTVL.

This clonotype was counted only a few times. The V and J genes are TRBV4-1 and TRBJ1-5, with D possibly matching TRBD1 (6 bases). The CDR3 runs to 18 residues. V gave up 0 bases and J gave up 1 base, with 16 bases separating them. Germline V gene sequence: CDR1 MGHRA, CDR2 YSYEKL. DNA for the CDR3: TGCGCCAGCAGCCAAGAGTCAAGCCAAAGGGGGAGCAATCAGCCCCAGCATTTT. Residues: CASSQESSQRGSNQPQHF.

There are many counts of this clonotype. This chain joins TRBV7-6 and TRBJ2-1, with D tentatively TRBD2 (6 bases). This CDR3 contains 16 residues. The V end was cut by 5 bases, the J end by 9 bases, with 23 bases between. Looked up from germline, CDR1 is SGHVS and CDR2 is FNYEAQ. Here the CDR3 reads CASSLKGLAKEGEQFF. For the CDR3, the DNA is TGTGCCAGCAGCCTTAAGGGCCTCGCCAAGGAGGGTGAGCAGTTCTTC. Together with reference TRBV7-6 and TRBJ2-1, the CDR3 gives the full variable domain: GAGVSQSPRYKVTKRGQDVALRCDPISGHVSLYWYRQALGQGPEFLTYFNYEAQQDKSGLPNDRFSAERPEGSISTLTIQRTEQRDSAMYRCASSLKGLAKEGEQFFGPGTRLTVL.